This is a list of T cell receptor beta chains from one sample in a study of T cell repertoires in cytomegalovirus infection. The antigens of these receptors remain unknown. TCRdb redid the calling of the reads with MiXCR, one entry per CDR3 protein. Among about 920,000 distinct CDR3 sequences listed, about 33% were seen once. Sequencing was performed on cultured CD8+ T cells from PBMCs, taken from culture after CMV antigen stimulation. All receptors derive from a human donor in good health (CMV status not recorded). Some clones in this sample may be carry-over from other donors' samples. The CDR3 runs from the conserved cysteine through the conserved F or W. A D gene is named only where the DNA matches it firmly. For some rows the clone size is stated as once, few or many, or as a class when expanded; others skip it.

d_call j_call v_call clone_size cdr3_aa cdr3_nt
NA TRBJ1-5 TRBV7-8 many CASSQEGAHQPQHF TGTGCCAGCAGCCAAGAGGGAGCCCATCAGCCCCAGCATTTT
TRBD2 TRBJ2-1 TRBV4-2 NA CVSSQGRTSFYNEQFF TGTGTCAGCAGCCAAGGCAGGACTAGCTTTTACAATGAGCAGTTCTTC
TRBD1 TRBJ2-2 TRBV24-1 NA CATSESGQGTNTGELFF TGTGCCACCAGTGAGTCGGGACAGGGAACGAACACCGGGGAGCTGTTTTTT
NA TRBJ1-2 TRBV27 few CASSLSAPAGYYGYTF TGTGCCAGCAGTTTATCAGCCCCGGCAGGGTACTATGGCTACACCTTC
TRBD1 TRBJ2-1 TRBV11-1 NA CASSAGQGKKNEQFF TGTGCCAGCAGCGCGGGACAGGGGAAAAAGAATGAGCAGTTCTTC
TRBD1 TRBJ1-4 TRBV7-6 NA CASSSTGGANEKLFF TGTGCCAGCAGCTCTACAGGGGGAGCTAATGAAAAACTGTTTTTT
TRBD1 TRBJ1-1 TRBV5-6 few CASSLGGQGRGTEAFF TGTGCCAGCAGCTTGGGAGGACAGGGAAGGGGTACTGAAGCTTTCTTT
NA TRBJ1-2 TRBV19 NA CASIGRFYGYTF TGTGCCAGTATTGGAAGGTTCTATGGCTACACCTTC
NA TRBJ1-1 TRBV12-5 many CASPRDDTEAFF TGTGCTAGCCCCAGGGATGACACTGAAGCTTTCTTT
TRBD1 TRBJ2-7 TRBV2 NA CASSGTGTGRGEQYF TGTGCCAGCAGTGGCACCGGGACAGGTCGAGGGGAGCAGTACTTC
NA TRBJ1-5 TRBV7-9 few CASSRGRGDQPQHF TGTGCCAGCAGCCGAGGTAGGGGGGATCAGCCCCAGCATTTT
NA TRBJ2-5 TRBV7-9 few CASSLAVWVARTQETQYF TGTGCCAGCAGCTTAGCAGTTTGGGTAGCAAGAACCCAAGAGACCCAGTACTTC
TRBD1 TRBJ1-1 TRBV6-6 NA CASSMGQGGFTEAFF TGTGCCAGCAGCATGGGACAGGGTGGTTTCACTGAAGCTTTCTTT
TRBD1 TRBJ2-1 TRBV25-1 NA CASSDPGQGTYNEQFF TGTGCCAGCAGTGACCCGGGACAGGGGACCTACAATGAGCAGTTCTTC
NA TRBJ1-5 TRBV19 NA CASSIIGADNQPQHF TGTGCCAGTAGTATTATAGGGGCCGACAATCAGCCCCAGCATTTT
TRBD1 TRBJ1-5 TRBV28 many CASSLTTGVSNQPQHF TGCGCCAGCAGCCTAACAACAGGGGTGAGCAATCAGCCCCAGCATTTT
NA TRBJ2-3 TRBV6-5 few CASTDPGDGDTQYF TGTGCCAGCACCGACCCAGGGGACGGAGATACGCAGTATTTT
NA TRBJ1-1 TRBV5-1 NA CASSWLGTGNTEAFF TGCGCCAGCAGCTGGTTAGGGACGGGGAACACTGAAGCTTTCTTT
TRBD1 TRBJ1-2 TRBV3-1 NA CASSRKTGVGGYTF TGTGCCAGCAGCCGAAAGACAGGGGTAGGCGGCTACACCTTC
TRBD2 TRBJ2-5 TRBV27 few CASSFAGGSGRETQYF TGTGCCAGCAGTTTCGCGGGGGGGAGTGGACGGGAGACCCAGTACTTC
NA TRBJ2-1 TRBV6-4 NA CASSPRRGHYNEQFF TGTGCCAGCAGCCCCCGACGGGGGCACTACAATGAGCAGTTCTTC
NA TRBJ2-3 TRBV6-5 many CASSYRNTDTQYF TGTGCCAGCAGTTACAGAAACACAGATACGCAGTATTTT
NA TRBJ2-4 TRBV6-2/TRBV6-3 few CASSSPGLENIQYF TGTGCCAGCAGTTCCCCGGGCCTTGAAAACATTCAGTACTTC
NA TRBJ2-5 TRBV7-9 many CASSFSRTIQETQYF TGTGCCAGCAGCTTTTCACGGACAATCCAAGAGACCCAGTACTTC
TRBD2 TRBJ2-5 TRBV4-1 NA CASSQRTLAGETQYF TGCGCCAGCAGCCAGAGGACCCTAGCGGGAGAGACCCAGTACTTC
NA TRBJ1-4 TRBV4-3 few CASSQIPVGEKLFF TGCGCCAGCAGCCAAATTCCGGTCGGTGAAAAACTGTTTTTT
TRBD2 TRBJ2-5 TRBV29-1 NA CSAGLAGSKETQYF TGCAGCGCTGGACTAGCGGGGAGTAAAGAGACCCAGTACTTC
NA TRBJ2-7 TRBV29-1 NA CSVRLDYEQYF TGCAGCGTTCGCTTAGATTACGAGCAGTACTTC